Reported below is one T cell receptor (beta chain). This CDR3 has 14 amino acids. Germline V gene data show CDR1 as LGHNA and CDR2 as YSLEER. Trimming removed 4 bases from V and 5 bases from J, with 15 bases in between. TCRdb's table, derived via immunoSEQ multiplex PCR, lists solely in-frame clones and lacks some. The sample lists about 34,000 clones, 90% occurring once. This specimen comes from a study of T cell changes during pregnancy in multiple sclerosis. The chain recombines TRBV4-3 with TRBJ2-7; the D gene is possibly TRBD2 (7 bases). This material consisted of CD8+ T cells from peripheral blood mononuclear cells, taken before pregnancy. This clonotype originated in a female donor with multiple sclerosis, enrolled in a pregnancy study. Here the CDR3 DNA reads TGCGCCAGCAGCCCGGAGGGGGGGCACGACGAGCAGTACTTC. It yields the protein CASSPEGGHDEQYF.